The T cell receptor beta chain under discussion was sequenced for a study of OX40 agonist ivuxolimab in advanced cancers. Study-wide points: Mean expanded clone counts were higher in CD8+ than CD4+ T cells.

The CDR3 covers 13 residues. CDR1 and CDR2 (germline): SSHAT, FNYEAQ (reference sequence). V lost 5 bases and J 10 bases, leaving 15 bases between the germline ends. Sequencing used immunoSEQ multiplex PCR; TCRdb keeps in-frame clones, though not all of them. The data show around 18,000 clones, with 83% seen just once and 13% held by the top ten. Excluded were patients having autoimmune disease history or systemic immunosuppression. As to this clone: Its antigen remains unknown.

Sample: CD4+ or CD8+ T cells sorted from blood, taken in a trial of the OX40 agonist ivuxolimab. This TCR was sampled from an adult with an advanced solid tumor such as melanoma, head and neck, liver or kidney cancer. The chain uses TRBV7-7 and TRBJ2-1, with D perhaps matching TRBD1 or TRBD2 (5 bases each). The CDR3 loop reads CASSPDWGGEQFF. The CDR3 nucleotides are TGTGCCAGCAGCCCCGACTGGGGCGGGGAGCAGTTCTTC.